This passage covers 30 T cell receptor beta chains from one sample sequenced in a study of cytomegalovirus exposure and HLA in healthy donors. PCR primers comprised 60 Vbeta and 13 Jbeta primers. Only in-frame clones appear in the TCRdb table, and some are missing; sequencing was by immunoSEQ multiplex PCR. Of around 180,000 clones listed, roughly 80% are singletons. The source material was PBMCs. All receptors derive from a male donor in good health and CMV-seronegative.

J is TRBJ2-2 and V is TRBV28; TRBD1 might be the D (6 bases). V was shortened by 2 bases and J by 4 bases, with 14 bases between the two germline ends. The CDR3 contains 16 residues. The germline V gene encodes CDR1 MDHEN and CDR2 SYDVKM. CDR3 sequence reads: CASSLLVGAGTGELFF. The CDR3 nucleotides read TGTGCCAGCAGTTTACTGGTGGGGGCTGGCACCGGGGAGCTGTTTTTT. The variable domain in full, with the rest retrieved from reference TRBV28 and TRBJ2-2, is DVKVTQSSRYLVKRTGEKVFLECVQDMDHENMFWYRQDPGLGLRLIYFSYDVKMKEKGDIPEGYSVSREKKERFSLILESASTNQTSMYLCASSLLVGAGTGELFFGEGSRLTVL.

J is TRBJ1-1 and V is TRBV5-5; 8 bases line up with TRBD1. The germline CDR1 and CDR2 sequences are SGHKS and YYEKEE (reference sequence). V lost 0 bases to trimming and J lost 8 bases; unmatched junction nucleotides: 6. This CDR3 region has 14 residues. CDR3 DNA sequence: TGTGCCAGCAGCTTGGGACAGGGGTATTCGGAAGCTTTCTTT. This codes for CASSLGQGYSEAFF.

This clone occurred once. This rearrangement joins TRBV14 to TRBJ1-4; 7 bases match TRBD1. Germline CDR1 is SGHDN and CDR2 is FVKESK. The length of the CDR3 is 16 residues. V lost 1 base, J lost 0 bases, and 2 bases stayed unmatched. This CDR3 is CASSQGDRATNEKLFF. CDR3 in DNA: TGTGCCAGCAGCCAAGGGGACAGAGCAACTAATGAAAAACTGTTTTTT.

The V gene is TRBV5-8, the J gene TRBJ2-1; maybe TRBD1 (5 bases). V shed 8 bases and J shed 5 bases, with 17 bases lying between them. From germline, CDR1 is SGHTS and CDR2 YDEGEE. CDR3 size: 14 residues. In DNA form, the CDR3 reads TGTGCCAGGCGCCAAAGGCAGGGAAACAATGAGCAGTTCTTC. Protein product: CARRQRQGNNEQFF.

The V call is TRBV6-5, the J call TRBJ2-7; TRBD1 aligns across 7 bases. The CDR3 totals 13 residues. Per the germline V gene, CDR1 is MNHEY and CDR2 is SVGAGI. V shed 1 base and J 3 bases; nucleotides not matched to a gene: 0. CDR3 protein: CASSYYRGYEQYF. CDR3 DNA: TGTGCCAGCAGTTACTACAGGGGCTACGAGCAGTACTTC.

The J gene is TRBJ1-2, the V gene TRBV4-1, with TRBD1 as a possible D gene (6 bases). V lost 0 bases and J lost 4, with 21 bases in between. Germline-derived CDR1 and CDR2 are MGHRA and YSYEKL. The CDR3 extends over 18 amino acids. CDR3 nucleotide sequence: TGCGCCAGCAGCCAAGATTATAGTGGGGGCTCCACGTTCTATGGCTACACCTTC. This codes for CASSQDYSGGSTFYGYTF.

This clone was observed a few times. The V gene is TRBV6-4, the J gene TRBJ1-1, with 7 nucleotides matching TRBD1. V lost 6 bases to trimming and J lost 2 bases; unmatched junction nucleotides: 6. This CDR3 has 14 amino acids. Germline V CDR1 and CDR2: MRHNA, SNTAGT. CDR3 sequence reads: CASSRTGLNTEAFF. CDR3 DNA: TGTGCCAGCAGCCGGACAGGTTTAAACACTGAAGCTTTCTTT.

CDR3 amino acids: CASRLGSNYGYTF. In DNA form, the CDR3 reads TGCGCCAGCAGACTGGGCAGTAACTATGGCTACACCTTC. This chain uses TRBV5-1 with TRBJ1-2; no definite D call. CDR3 size: 13 residues. Germline CDR1 is SGHRS and CDR2 is YFSETQ. V lost 5 bases, J lost 1 base, and 9 bases lay in between. The full variable domain, rest sourced from reference TRBV5-1 and TRBJ1-2, is KAGVTQTPRYLIKTRGQQVTLSCSPISGHRSVSWYQQTPGQGLQFLFEYFSETQRNKGNFPGRFSGRQFSNSRSEMNVSTLELGDSALYLCASRLGSNYGYTFGSGTRLTVV.

The chain joins TRBV10-3 to TRBJ2-1; 7 bases line up with TRBD1. The CDR3 covers 15 residues. Germline V gene data show CDR1 as ENHRY and CDR2 as SYGVKD. J gave up 0 bases and V 4 bases, and 3 bases lay outside the gene matches. CDR3 in amino acids: CAISGQGASYNEQFF. The CDR3 DNA follows: TGTGCCATCAGTGGACAGGGAGCCTCCTACAATGAGCAGTTCTTC.

The chain couples TRBV5-1 to TRBJ1-2, with 9 bases aligning to TRBD1. V lost 1 base and J lost 8; bases outside the gene matches: 12. Per germline, CDR1 SGHRS and CDR2 YFSETQ. This CDR3 has 16 residues. The CDR3 is CASSLTLRDRARGYTF. Written as DNA, the CDR3 is TGCGCCAGCAGCTTGACTCTGAGGGACAGGGCCAGAGGCTACACCTTC.

The V gene is TRBV19, the J gene TRBJ1-2; the match to TRBD1 covers 8 bases. Germline assignment: CDR1 LNHDA and CDR2 SQIVND (reference sequence). J lost 8 bases, V lost 6 bases, and 11 bases had no gene match. This CDR3 is 14 amino acids long. The CDR3 sequence: CASRFTRGRVGYTF. As DNA, the CDR3 is TGTGCCAGTAGGTTCACCAGGGGGCGAGTCGGCTACACCTTC.

The chain is built from TRBV12-5 and TRBJ2-2, with TRBD1 matching over 7 bases. CDR1 is LGHNT, CDR2 FRNRAP, per germline. This CDR3 is built from 13 residues. Losses at the gene ends were 5 bases for V and 6 bases for J; bases not matched to a gene: 3. The CDR3 spells CASGLTGSGELFF. The CDR3 coding sequence is TGTGCTAGTGGTCTGACAGGGTCCGGGGAGCTGTTTTTT.

The V and J genes are TRBV27 and TRBJ2-7; TRBD1 matches at 8 bases. The germline CDR1 and CDR2 sequences are MNHEY and SMNVEV (reference sequence). The CDR3 runs to 13 residues. V lost 6 bases to trimming and J lost 7 bases; unmatched junction nucleotides: 8. CDR3 residues: CASRLQGAGEQYF. CDR3 DNA sequence: TGTGCCAGCAGGCTGCAGGGGGCGGGGGAGCAGTACTTC.

The rearrangement joins TRBV7-3 to TRBJ2-3; 14 bases fit TRBD2. Germline trimming cut 4 bases from V and 8 bases from J; bases unmatched to any gene: 5. The CDR3 totals 15 residues. CDR1 and CDR2 from the germline V gene are SGHTA and FQGTGA. CDR3 amino acids: CASSSSGTSGSTQYF. CDR3 in DNA: TGTGCCAGCAGCTCCTCCGGGACTAGCGGGAGTACGCAGTATTTT.

This clone has more than one count but fewer than ten. This chain uses TRBV5-1 with TRBJ1-2, with unresolved D. This CDR3 has 12 amino acids. Germline V lookup: CDR1 SGHRS, CDR2 YFSETQ. V gave up 4 bases and J gave up 2 bases, with 6 bases separating them. CDR3 in DNA: TGCGCCAGCAGCCCGTCGAACTATGGCTACACCTTC. Residues: CASSPSNYGYTF.

The chain joins TRBV9 to TRBJ1-2, with D perhaps TRBD1 (5 bases). This CDR3 comprises 14 residues. V was pared by 4 bases and J by 2 bases, with 12 bases between. The germline gives CDR1 SGDLS, CDR2 YYNGEE. The CDR3 sequence is CASSPIPGNYGYTF. The CDR3 DNA follows: TGTGCCAGCAGCCCCATTCCAGGGAACTATGGCTACACCTTC.

The CDR3 protein is CASSSDPGQGRSGNTIYF. CDR3 bases: TGTGCCAGCTCATCAGATCCGGGACAGGGTCGCTCTGGAAACACCATATATTTT. This rearrangement joins TRBV18 to TRBJ1-3; TRBD1 agrees at 9 bases. This CDR3 contains 18 residues. Germline V gene data show CDR1 as KGHSH and CDR2 as LQKENI. After removal of 5 bases from V and 0 bases from J, the junction contained 11 bases not matched to a gene.

The chain carries TRBV28 and TRBJ2-5, with TRBD1 identical over 11 bases. The CDR3 length is 16 residues. The V segment lost 9 bases and the J segment 4 bases; nucleotides outside the gene matches: 13. The germline V gene has CDR1 MDHEN and CDR2 SYDVKM. CDR3 sequence reads: CASTGDRGVLGETQYF. CDR3 DNA: TGTGCCAGTACCGGGGACAGGGGGGTTTTAGGAGAGACCCAGTACTTC.

J is TRBJ1-1 and V is TRBV2; D gene uncertain. Trimming removed 5 bases from V and 2 bases from J, with 6 bases in between. The CDR3 runs to 12 residues. Germline V CDR1 and CDR2: SNHLY, FYNNEI. CDR3 in DNA: TGTGCCAGCAGTCCACTCAACACTGAAGCTTTCTTT. Protein product: CASSPLNTEAFF.

This clone was seen only once. J is TRBJ2-3 and V is TRBV15, with D possibly being TRBD2 (6 bases). Looked up from germline, CDR1 is LNHNV and CDR2 is YYDKDF (reference sequence). The V and J ends lost 3 bases and 5 bases respectively, with 12 bases between them. The CDR3 covers 14 residues. CDR3 amino acids: CATSRGGSEDTQYF. The CDR3 coding sequence is TGTGCCACCAGCAGGGGGGGATCAGAAGATACGCAGTATTTT.

The chain recombines TRBV18 with TRBJ2-7; 7 nucleotides line up with TRBD1. This CDR3 region has 14 residues. In germline, CDR1 is KGHSH, CDR2 LQKENI. The ends lost 3 bases at V and 4 bases at J; junction bases unmatched: 6. The chain's CDR3 is CASSPSTGLYEQYF. In nucleotides, the CDR3 is TGTGCCAGCTCACCCTCGACAGGGCTGTACGAGCAGTACTTC. The full variable domain, in which reference TRBV18 and TRBJ2-7 provide the parts outside the CDR3, is NAGVMQNPRHLVRRRGQEARLRCSPMKGHSHVYWYRQLPEEGLKFMVYLQKENIIDESGMPKERFSAEFPKEGPSILRIQQVVRGDSAAYFCASSPSTGLYEQYFGPGTRLTVT.

The count of this clone is one. The chain is built from TRBV23-1 and TRBJ1-1; D ambiguous. TRBV23-1 is an open reading frame, and its role is uncertain. The V gene lost 10 bases and the J gene lost 9 bases, with 24 bases spanning the gap. The CDR3 extends over 14 amino acids. This CDR3 reads CANSRRVGFWQAFF. Here the CDR3 DNA reads TGCGCCAACTCACGACGGGTAGGATTCTGGCAAGCTTTCTTT.

The CDR3 bases are TGTGCCATCAGTGCCTCGTCCCAGGGATACTATGGCTACACCTTC. Translated: CAISASSQGYYGYTF. This chain uses TRBV10-3 with TRBJ1-2, with D possibly TRBD1 on 5 matching bases. Germline V CDR1 and CDR2: ENHRY, SYGVKD. The ends were cut back, 4 bases at V and 3 bases at J, with 15 bases in the middle. The length of the CDR3 is 15 residues.

The V gene is TRBV25-1, the J gene TRBJ2-5, with D perhaps TRBD1 (6 bases). The V and J ends lost 2 bases and 2 bases respectively, with 15 bases between them. This CDR3 has 16 residues. Germline V CDR1 and CDR2: MGHDK, SYGVNS. CDR3 loop: CASSEVGGRLQETQYF. The CDR3 nucleotides read TGTGCCAGCAGTGAAGTTGGGGGCAGGTTGCAAGAGACCCAGTACTTC.

This chain uses TRBV29-1 with TRBJ2-2; weak D call: TRBD1 (6 bases). V was shortened by 6 bases and J by 0 bases, with 14 bases between the two germline ends. CDR1 is SQVTM and CDR2 is ANQGSEA in the germline V gene. The CDR3 sequence is 15 residues long. CDR3 amino acids: CSVAAGTTNTGELFF. CDR3 coding DNA: TGCAGCGTCGCAGCCGGGACAACGAACACCGGGGAGCTGTTTTTT.

The chain joins TRBV7-2 to TRBJ1-1; TRBD1 aligns across 10 bases. V was clipped by 4 bases and J by 10 bases; unmatched bases: 6. There are 13 residues in the CDR3. Looked up from germline, CDR1 is SGHTA and CDR2 is FQGNSA. This CDR3 is CASSSPTGGRAFF. In DNA, the CDR3 is TGTGCCAGCAGCTCGCCGACAGGGGGCCGAGCTTTCTTT.

This clone was seen a few times. This chain joins TRBV4-3 and TRBJ1-2; the D gene is possibly TRBD1 (6 bases). The germline V and J ends were trimmed by 0 bases and 2 bases, with 10 bases remaining between them. Germline CDR1 and CDR2: LGHNA and YSLEER. The CDR3 spans 15 residues. The CDR3 nucleotides are TGCGCCAGCAGCCAAGACAGGGGTGACAACTATGGCTACACCTTC. It specifies CASSQDRGDNYGYTF.

This chain connects TRBV19 to TRBJ2-7; 16 bases fit TRBD2. Germline trimming cut 5 bases from V and 4 bases from J; bases unmatched to any gene: 14. The length of the CDR3 is 19 residues. CDR1 is LNHDA and CDR2 is SQIVND in the germline V gene (reference sequence). CDR3 sequence (DNA): TGTGCCAGTAGTTTGGGGACTAGCGGGAGGGCGACACCACGTTACGAGCAGTACTTC. It translates to CASSLGTSGRATPRYEQYF.

This clone was recorded only once. V gene TRBV4-1 combines with J gene TRBJ2-7; 7 bases match TRBD1. The V and J ends lost 0 bases and 9 bases, in that order; junction bases with no gene match: 8. There are 14 residues in the CDR3. Germline CDR1 and CDR2: MGHRA and YSYEKL. The CDR3: CASSQEMQGVGQYF. CDR3 in DNA: TGCGCCAGCAGCCAAGAAATGCAGGGGGTCGGGCAGTACTTC.

V gene TRBV27 combines with J gene TRBJ2-3; D remains unclear. Trimming cost V 3 bases and J 0 bases, with 10 bases left between them. There are 15 residues in the CDR3. CDR1 is MNHEY and CDR2 is SMNVEV in the germline V gene (reference sequence). Here the CDR3 DNA reads TGTGCCAGCAGTTTTTTTCCCCTAAGCACAGATACGCAGTATTTT. Translating it yields CASSFFPLSTDTQYF.